This TCR beta chain was sequenced during a study of beta chain features in type 1 diabetes. Whole-study context: Patients looked much like healthy donors when it came to age, gender and cell yields. Analysis included under 120,000,000 sorted cells drawn from all samples.

This clone was seen more than once but under ten times. Its antigen is as yet unknown. Expressed TCRB transcripts were sequenced, since all the RNA that had been isolated was reverse transcribed. Profiling relied on immunoSEQ multiplex PCR, and the TCRdb table lists in-frame clones only, not all of them. The sample has some 360,000 clones, 9.6% seen once. CDR3 length equals 12 residues. Trimming removed 3 bases from V and 4 bases from J, with 7 bases in between. Germline-derived CDR1 and CDR2 are WNHNN and SYGVQD (reference sequence). Findings and limits, study-wide: Patients with Type 1 diabetes showed moderately but significantly shorter TCRB CDR3s in all four CD4+ subsets. Compared with healthy donors, patients appeared to share more similar naive, central memory and regulatory TCRB repertoires.

Sorting with CD45RO/CCR7/CD25/CD127/CD95/CD27 yielded naive, central memory, regulatory and stem-like memory CD4+ cells. The TCR originated in a man aged 25-45 years with type 1 diabetes. The chain combines TRBV10-1 with TRBJ2-7, with D perhaps matching TRBD2 (5 bases). Source material: central memory CD4+ T cells from blood. This CDR3 is CASSDPGYEQYF. CDR3 coding DNA: TGCGCCAGCAGTGATCCGGGGTACGAGCAGTACTTC.